The source of this T cell receptor (beta chain) is a study of OX40 agonist ivuxolimab in advanced cancers. At the level of the study: Treatment of patients was with ivuxolimab, an agonistic anti-OX40 (CD134) antibody. A partial response was reached by three patients: one with hepatocellular carcinoma and two with cutaneous melanoma. Every 2 weeks, patients received ivuxolimab intravenously, dosed at 0.01 to 10 mg/kg. General study findings and limits: It was also the case that some nonresponders had low normalized T-cell clonal expansion.

The data were produced by immunoSEQ multiplex PCR, yet TCRdb's version contains in-frame clones alone and is incomplete. The data contain tens of thousands of clones, 70% to 90% of them singletons. On this clone itself: Its target is not known.

This CDR3 has 17 amino acids. Germline V gives CDR1 KGHSH, CDR2 LQKENI. The V end was cut by 3 bases, the J end by 3 bases, with 18 bases between. The chain links TRBV18 to TRBJ1-5; perhaps TRBD1 as D (6 bases). The sequence was obtained from an adult with an advanced solid tumor such as melanoma, head and neck, liver or kidney cancer. Sequencing used CD4+ or CD8+ T cells sorted from blood, obtained in a trial of the OX40 agonist ivuxolimab. CDR3 sequence reads: CASSPIKGGAFNQPQHF. The CDR3 coding sequence is TGTGCCAGCTCACCGATCAAGGGGGGCGCCTTCAATCAGCCCCAGCATTTT.